The next 3 T cell receptor beta chains were all read from a single sample in a study of blood T cell repertoires in COVID-19 (dated by TCRdb to 2018 to 2020). Libraries were prepared through the immunoSEQ multiplex PCR assay. Imported from immuneACCESS, the table was reduced by TCRdb to in-frame sequences with V and J called. These copies leave out some clones; in studies compared against another copy, an unresolved V gene accounts for under half, and the cause of the remainder is not known. The sample table holds nearly 250,000 clones, of which just under 90% were seen once. Over 0.75% of the sample is in the top ten clones. The material sequenced was PBMCs or T cells enriched from blood (not recorded which). The receptors come from a man in his fifties who had been exposed to COVID-19.

The V gene is TRBV6-5, the J gene TRBJ1-1, with D possibly matching TRBD1 (5 bases). CDR1 is MNHEY, CDR2 SVGAGI, per germline. Trimming took off 5 bases at V and 4 bases at J, with 14 bases between the two ends. The length of the CDR3 is 14 residues. CDR3 bases: TGTGCCAGCAGTCTCAGGGCCGGCGGCACTGAAGCTTTCTTT. It is translated as CASSLRAGGTEAFF.

The chain links TRBV5-8 to TRBJ1-6, with 7 bases matching TRBD1. CDR1 is SGHTS, CDR2 YDEGEE, per germline. The V segment lost 2 bases and the J segment 7 bases; nucleotides outside the gene matches: 6. The CDR3 runs 15 residues. The CDR3 DNA sequence: TGTGCCAGCAGCTTTATTGCAGGGGGGAATTCACCCCTCCACTTT. It translates to CASSFIAGGNSPLHF.

This chain connects TRBV9 to TRBJ2-1, with TRBD1 matching over 8 bases. CDR1 and CDR2 from the germline V gene are SGDLS and YYNGEE. The CDR3 runs to 16 residues. V lost 3 bases and J lost 0; bases outside the gene matches: 5. The CDR3 loop is CASSATTGGSYNEQFF. The CDR3 coding sequence is TGTGCCAGCAGCGCAACTACAGGGGGCTCCTACAATGAGCAGTTCTTC. Combining the CDR3 with reference TRBV9 and TRBJ2-1 gives the whole variable domain DSGVTQTPKHLITATGQRVTLRCSPRSGDLSVYWYQQSLDQGLQFLIQYYNGEERAKGNILERFSAQQFPDLHSELNLSSLELGDSALYFCASSATTGGSYNEQFFGPGTRLTVL.